The next 19 T cell receptor beta chains were all read from a single sample in a study of blood T cell repertoires in COVID-19. Repertoires were generated with immunoSEQ multiplex PCR, while TCRdb's copy carries only in-frame clones and drops some. The sample contains 80,000 to 90,000 clones, almost 85% of which appear only once. Sample: peripheral blood. All receptors come from a woman aged 80 or over with acute or convalescent COVID-19.

The chain combines TRBV6-5 with TRBJ2-1; TRBD2 is a possible D gene (6 bases). The germline V and J ends were trimmed by 6 bases and 4 bases, with 13 bases remaining between them. Per germline, CDR1 MNHEY and CDR2 SVGAGI. The CDR3 spans 14 residues. The CDR3 loop reads CASREGQTYNEQFF. The CDR3 DNA reads TGTGCCAGCAGGGAGGGTCAGACTTACAATGAGCAGTTCTTC.

This chain uses TRBV29-1 with TRBJ2-3; TRBD1 matches at 9 bases. V lost 7 bases and J lost 4; bases outside the gene matches: 3. Germline CDR1 reads SQVTM; CDR2 reads ANQGSEA. This CDR3 region has 12 residues. The CDR3 loop reads CSGDRGADTQYF. The CDR3 coding sequence is TGCAGCGGTGACAGGGGGGCAGATACGCAGTATTTT.

The chain uses TRBV2 and TRBJ2-7; 7 bases align to TRBD1. The CDR3 is made up of 16 amino acids. The germline V gene has CDR1 SNHLY and CDR2 FYNNEI. The J segment lost 4 bases and the V segment lost 6 bases, leaving 15 bases of the junction unmatched. The CDR3 spells CASRRRQGGSGYEQYF. The CDR3 DNA sequence: TGTGCCAGCAGACGGCGACAGGGCGGGTCGGGGTACGAGCAGTACTTC.

This clone was seen a single time. This chain uses TRBV23-1 with TRBJ2-7; possibly TRBD1 for D (5 bases). TRBV23-1 is given ORF status, its function remaining uncertain. V gave up 5 bases and J gave up 1 base, with 15 bases separating them. The CDR3 contains 15 residues. In DNA, the CDR3 is TGCGCCAGCAGTTTCCAGGGTTTTGGGTCCTACGAGCAGTACTTC. It specifies CASSFQGFGSYEQYF.

The chain recombines TRBV10-3 with TRBJ2-5; weak D call: TRBD1 (6 bases). V was shortened by 8 bases and J by 5 bases, with 15 bases between the two germline ends. CDR3 length: 13 residues. CDR1 and CDR2 from the germline V gene are ENHRY and SYGVKD. The CDR3 sequence is CAIGRGFGETQYF. CDR3 in DNA: TGTGCCATCGGTAGGGGGTTTGGGGAGACCCAGTACTTC.

The chain joins TRBV6-1 to TRBJ1-2; 8 nucleotides agree with TRBD1. In germline, CDR1 is MNHNS, CDR2 SASEGT. V shed 2 bases, J shed 4 bases, and the junction held 9 bases outside the gene matches. CDR3 length equals 16 residues. The CDR3 region is CASSEQPGQESYGYTF. The CDR3 nucleotides are TGTGCCAGCAGTGAACAACCGGGACAGGAGTCCTATGGCTACACCTTC.

This clone has more than one count but fewer than ten. J is TRBJ2-2 and V is TRBV11-2, with a tentative D call TRBD1 (6 bases). Germline CDR1 and CDR2: SGHAT and FQNNGV. Trimming shortened V by 3 bases and J by 1 base, and 6 bases separated the two germline ends. CDR3 length equals 14 residues. CDR3 amino acids: CASSLTGNTGELFF. CDR3 nucleotides: TGTGCCAGCAGCTTGACAGGGAACACCGGGGAGCTGTTTTTT.

This clone was seen a few times. The chain recombines TRBV19 with TRBJ1-5, with a possible D match to TRBD1 (5 bases). V gave up 0 bases and J gave up 0 bases, with 9 bases separating them. The CDR3 runs 16 residues. Germline CDR1 LNHDA, CDR2 SQIVND (reference sequence). CDR3 loop: CASSIDTGYSNQPQHF. CDR3 DNA sequence: TGTGCCAGTAGTATAGACACAGGCTATAGCAATCAGCCCCAGCATTTT.

This chain links TRBV2 with TRBJ2-2; 8 nucleotides align to TRBD2. Germline CDR1 reads SNHLY; CDR2 reads FYNNEI. Trimming removed 9 bases from V and 5 bases from J; junction bases left unmatched: 11. The CDR3 spans 15 residues. CDR3 bases: TGTGCCAGTGTCCTTTCTCGGGGGGGTACCGGGGAGCTGTTTTTT. Translated: CASVLSRGGTGELFF.

CDR3 in amino acids: CASLTAQGLNQPQHF. In DNA form, the CDR3 reads TGTGCCAGCCTCACGGCACAGGGGCTTAACCAGCCCCAGCATTTT. V gene TRBV28 combines with J gene TRBJ1-5, with 7 bases that match TRBD1. The germline gives CDR1 MDHEN, CDR2 SYDVKM. This CDR3 is built from 15 residues. V was clipped by 8 bases and J by 7 bases; unmatched bases: 14.

For the CDR3, the DNA is TGTGCCAGCAGCTCCTCCCCCTACGGGGAGACCCAGTACTTC. It specifies CASSSSPYGETQYF. This sequence joins TRBV5-8 and TRBJ2-5; D is unresolved. The CDR3 loop spans 14 amino acids. Germline loops: CDR1 SGHTS, CDR2 YDEGEE. V lost 3 bases to trimming and J lost 5 bases, with 14 bases between them.

The genes are TRBV15 and TRBJ1-4; D may be TRBD1 (5 bases). CDR1 is LNHNV and CDR2 is YYDKDF in the germline V gene (reference sequence). Trimming removed 4 bases from V and 2 bases from J, with 11 bases in between. This CDR3 contains 15 residues. DNA of the CDR3: TGTGCCACCAGCAAGACAGTCGGGACTAATGAAAAACTGTTTTTT. Translating it yields CATSKTVGTNEKLFF.

This chain joins TRBV28 and TRBJ1-2, with D perhaps TRBD1 (6 bases). V was cut by 2 bases and J by 8 bases, with 9 bases left in between. The length of the CDR3 is 12 residues. In germline, CDR1 is MDHEN, CDR2 SYDVKM. The CDR3 protein is CASSLMGAGYTF. For the CDR3, the DNA is TGTGCCAGCAGTTTAATGGGGGCGGGCTACACCTTC.

This clone has more than one count but fewer than ten. The chain employs TRBV6-5 and TRBJ2-7; no definite D call. This CDR3 region has 15 residues. CDR1 is MNHEY, CDR2 SVGAGI, per germline. Between the trimmed V and J ends, which lost 2 bases and 3 bases, there was a span of 14 bases. DNA of the CDR3: TGTGCCAGCAGTTACGAGGTCGTGCCCCGCTACGAGCAGTACTTC. This translates into CASSYEVVPRYEQYF.

J is TRBJ2-3 and V is TRBV6-4; 8 bases align to TRBD2. CDR1 is MRHNA, CDR2 SNTAGT, per germline. V lost 3 bases, J lost 4 bases, and 12 bases stayed unmatched. This CDR3 has 17 amino acids. The CDR3 DNA reads TGTGCCAGCAGTGAAGTGCCCAGCGGGAGTGCCCCAGATACGCAGTATTTT. Its protein product is CASSEVPSGSAPDTQYF.

V usage is TRBV19 and J usage is TRBJ2-4; 9 bases match TRBD2. From germline, CDR1 is LNHDA and CDR2 SQIVND (reference sequence). Losses at the gene ends were 4 bases for V and 6 bases for J; bases not matched to a gene: 7. The CDR3 contains 15 residues. CDR3 loop: CASSKVEAGGNIQYF. The CDR3 DNA follows: TGTGCCAGTAGTAAGGTGGAAGCGGGAGGAAACATTCAGTACTTC.

The chain has TRBV6-5 and TRBJ1-1; maybe TRBD1 (6 bases). V lost 2 bases and J 1 base, leaving 11 bases between the germline ends. This CDR3 comprises 15 residues. CDR1 and CDR2 from the germline V gene are MNHEY and SVGAGI. CDR3 coding DNA: TGTGCCAGCAGTTACGGGGGCAGCCCGAACACTGAAGCTTTCTTT. This gives the protein CASSYGGSPNTEAFF.

This rearrangement joins TRBV5-1 to TRBJ2-3, with D possibly TRBD2 on 5 matching bases. V was shortened by 0 bases and J by 5 bases, with 10 bases between the two germline ends. CDR3 length equals 14 residues. The germline CDR1 and CDR2 sequences are SGHRS and YFSETQ. CDR3 sequence reads: CASSLVGSRDTQYF. CDR3 in DNA: TGCGCCAGCAGCTTGGTTGGGAGCCGAGATACGCAGTATTTT.

The rearrangement uses TRBV4-1 and TRBJ2-7, with 7 bases lining up with TRBD1. Germline assignment: CDR1 MGHRA and CDR2 YSYEKL. The J segment lost 8 bases and the V segment lost 4 bases, leaving 11 bases of the junction unmatched. CDR3 length: 14 residues. In DNA form, the CDR3 reads TGCGCCAGCAGCCCCGACAGGGCCCTAACCAAGCAGTACTTC. Translating it yields CASSPDRALTKQYF.